The 11 T cell receptor beta chains below all came from one sample that was sequenced in a study of Graves' ophthalmopathy and Graves' hyperthyroidism. RNA served as the template for amplifying TCR beta CDR3 regions. The workflow started with a first-round RT-PCR run with HTBI primers and then moved on to a second-round multiplex PCR. Each CDR3 protein is one row after TCRdb ran MiXCR on the multiplex PCR reads. Of over 450,000 distinct CDR3 sequences in the sample, about 15% were seen once. The specimen sequenced was blood. These receptors all come from a woman in her twenties or thirties with Graves' ophthalmopathy.

Comment on this clonotype: One base away lies a much larger clone, so this may be a sequencing read error. The CDR3 end shows no conserved phenylalanine or tryptophan, and so a read error is likely. V and J are TRBV29-1 and TRBJ2-2; perhaps TRBD2 as D (6 bases). The germline CDR1 and CDR2 sequences are SQVTM and ANQGSEA. This CDR3 is 15 amino acids long. V was trimmed by 5 bases and J by 4 bases, leaving 17 bases between them. CDR3 region: CSVTRGGVPTGELFL. The CDR3 DNA follows: TGCAGCGTTACGAGGGGAGGCGTACCCACCGGGGAGCTGTTTTTG.

The rearrangement joins TRBV6-1 to TRBJ2-5, with D perhaps matching TRBD2 (6 bases). CDR3 length: 15 amino acids. The V end was cut by 4 bases, the J end by 5 bases, with 17 bases between. Germline CDR1 MNHNS, CDR2 SASEGT. The CDR3 is CASSGWGGVGETQYF. Written as DNA, the CDR3 is TGTGCCAGCAGTGGATGGGGCGGGGTTGGCGAGACCCAGTACTTC.

The table lists this clonotype with many counts. V usage is TRBV29-1 and J usage is TRBJ1-1; TRBD1 might be the D (6 bases). Germline CDR1 and CDR2: SQVTM and ANQGSEA. The germline V and J ends were trimmed by 3 bases and 1 base, with 18 bases remaining between them. The CDR3 length is 16 residues. CDR3 DNA: TGCAGCGTTGATCTGTGGGCGGGACATTCGAACACTGAAGCTTTCTTT. Amino acid sequence: CSVDLWAGHSNTEAFF.

This clonotype has at least ten counts. The gene calls are TRBV25-1 and TRBJ2-7; 14 bases agree with TRBD2. CDR3 length: 21 amino acids. CDR1 and CDR2 from the germline V gene are MGHDK and SYGVNS. V shed 2 bases, J shed 5 bases, and the junction held 20 bases outside the gene matches. CDR3 loop: CASSEPPQPGTSGSFSDEQYF. Written as DNA, the CDR3 is TGTGCCAGCAGTGAACCACCCCAGCCCGGGACTAGCGGGAGTTTTAGCGACGAGCAGTACTTC.

This clonotype was recorded at least ten times. This chain connects TRBV6-5 to TRBJ2-7, with TRBD1 identical over 7 bases. From germline, CDR1 is MNHEY and CDR2 SVGAGI. The CDR3 extends over 13 amino acids. With 8 bases clipped from V and 0 bases from J, the junction kept 4 bases outside the gene matches. The CDR3 reads CASGTVSSYEQYF. The DNA of the CDR3 is TGTGCCAGCGGGACAGTATCCTCCTACGAGCAGTACTTC.

The table lists this clonotype with many counts. This chain connects TRBV30 to TRBJ1-1, with 7 bases that match TRBD1. The length of the CDR3 is 10 residues. Per germline, CDR1 GTSNPN and CDR2 SVGIG (reference sequence). V gave up 5 bases and J gave up 8 bases; unmatched junction bases: 2. The CDR3 reads CAWGQEEAFF. DNA for the CDR3: TGTGCCTGGGGACAGGAGGAAGCTTTCTTT.

This clonotype was seen more than once but under ten times. The chain joins TRBV19 to TRBJ1-1; 7 positions match TRBD1. Germline values: CDR1 LNHDA, CDR2 SQIVND (reference sequence). The J segment lost 1 base and the V segment lost 3 bases, leaving 5 bases of the junction unmatched. There are 15 residues in the CDR3. The CDR3 region has the DNA TGTGCCAGTAGTATTCAGGGGACAGAGAACACTGAAGCTTTCTTT. Translating gives CASSIQGTENTEAFF.

This clonotype was seen many times. The chain is built from TRBV2 and TRBJ2-7; D possibly uses TRBD1 or TRBD2 (5 bases each). Germline values: CDR1 SNHLY, CDR2 FYNNEI. V lost 3 bases to trimming and J lost 5 bases, with 11 bases between them. The CDR3 runs 13 residues. The CDR3 DNA sequence: TGTGCCAGCAGTGAGGGACCCTCACACGAGCAGTACTTC. Translated, it gives CASSEGPSHEQYF.

This clonotype was detected a few times. The chain uses TRBV11-1 and TRBJ2-3, with a weak D call TRBD2 (6 bases). The CDR3 loop spans 15 amino acids. Trimming shortened V by 2 bases and J by 10 bases, and 19 bases separated the two germline ends. Germline-derived CDR1 and CDR2 are SGHAT and FQDESV (reference sequence). CDR3 nucleotide sequence: TGTGCCAGCAGCTTATTAGGGACTGAAACGATCGCGCAGTATTTT. Its protein product is CASSLLGTETIAQYF. The whole variable domain, filled in from reference TRBV11-1 and TRBJ2-3, reads EAEVAQSPRYKITEKSQAVAFWCDPISGHATLYWYRQILGQGPELLVQFQDESVVDDSQLPKDRFSAERLKGVDSTLKIQPAELGDSAMYLCASSLLGTETIAQYFGPGTRLTVL.

This clonotype appeared once. The V call is TRBV5-1, the J call TRBJ2-5; no definite D call. The CDR3 is 16 residues long. Germline values: CDR1 SGHRS, CDR2 YFSETQ. V dropped 1 base and J dropped 0 bases, with 13 bases sitting between them. DNA of the CDR3: TGCGCCAGCAGCTTGACAGCCAAATACTACCAAGAGACCCAGTACTTC. Translating it yields CASSLTAKYYQETQYF.

The chain carries TRBV12-3 or TRBV12-4 and TRBJ1-6; 12 nucleotides align to TRBD1. The V gene end was trimmed by 6 bases and the J gene end by 8 bases; junction bases not matched to a gene: 2. The CDR3 runs to 14 residues. In DNA, the CDR3 is TGTGCCAGCAGCCGGGACAGGGGGCATTCACCCCTCCACTTT. It encodes CASSRDRGHSPLHF.